The sequence of this T cell receptor (beta chain) was determined in a study of cytomegalovirus exposure and HLA in healthy donors. Broader study findings: In a later analysis, CMV-associated beta chains were mostly HLA-associated, it appeared. Previous analysis showed most TCR beta V segments were productive about 87% or about 30% of the time. Accurate predictions that matched the HLA-A and HLA-B alleles of most subjects were reportedly made from TCR beta sequences.

In the PCR, 60 Vbeta and 13 Jbeta primers were used. Original processing notes: In a later analysis, around 11 million of around 75 million unique beta chains occurred in at least two donors. Sequencing was performed with immunoSEQ multiplex PCR; in TCRdb, only in-frame clones are kept and a portion is missing. V and J calls and clone size are copied from that table; D and trimming were computed from the DNA. The sample records some 140,000 clones, roughly two thirds being singletons. The germline V and J ends were trimmed by 7 bases and 4 bases, with 8 bases remaining between them. This CDR3 is 12 amino acids long. Germline assignment: CDR1 MNHNY and CDR2 SVGAGI (reference sequence). In regard to this clone: Its antigen is as yet unknown.

Material for sequencing was PBMCs. The source is a woman aged 35 to 49 in good health and CMV-seronegative. V gene TRBV6-6 combines with J gene TRBJ1-5; D is uncertain. The CDR3, as DNA: TGTGCCAGCACCCTAGCTAATCAGCCCCAGCATTTT. It specifies CASTLANQPQHF.